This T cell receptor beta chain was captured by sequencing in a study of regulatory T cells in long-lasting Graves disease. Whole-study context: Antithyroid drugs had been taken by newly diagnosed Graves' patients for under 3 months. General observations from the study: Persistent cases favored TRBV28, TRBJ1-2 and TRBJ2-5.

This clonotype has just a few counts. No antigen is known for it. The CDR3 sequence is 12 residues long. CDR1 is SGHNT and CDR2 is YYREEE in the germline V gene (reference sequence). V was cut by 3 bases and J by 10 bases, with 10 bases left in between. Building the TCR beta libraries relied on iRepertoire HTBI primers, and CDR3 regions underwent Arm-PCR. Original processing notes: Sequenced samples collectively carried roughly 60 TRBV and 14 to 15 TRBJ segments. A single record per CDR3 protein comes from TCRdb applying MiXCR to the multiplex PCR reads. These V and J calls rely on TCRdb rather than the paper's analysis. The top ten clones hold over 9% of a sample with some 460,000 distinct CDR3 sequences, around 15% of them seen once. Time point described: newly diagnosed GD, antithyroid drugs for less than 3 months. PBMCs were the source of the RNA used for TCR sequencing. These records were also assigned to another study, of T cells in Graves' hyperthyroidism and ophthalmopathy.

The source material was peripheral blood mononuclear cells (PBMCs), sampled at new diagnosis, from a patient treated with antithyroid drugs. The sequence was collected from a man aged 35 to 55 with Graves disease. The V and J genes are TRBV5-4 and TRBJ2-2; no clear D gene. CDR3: CASSSWSSELFF. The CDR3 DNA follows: TGTGCCAGCAGCTCCTGGAGTTCGGAGCTGTTTTTT.